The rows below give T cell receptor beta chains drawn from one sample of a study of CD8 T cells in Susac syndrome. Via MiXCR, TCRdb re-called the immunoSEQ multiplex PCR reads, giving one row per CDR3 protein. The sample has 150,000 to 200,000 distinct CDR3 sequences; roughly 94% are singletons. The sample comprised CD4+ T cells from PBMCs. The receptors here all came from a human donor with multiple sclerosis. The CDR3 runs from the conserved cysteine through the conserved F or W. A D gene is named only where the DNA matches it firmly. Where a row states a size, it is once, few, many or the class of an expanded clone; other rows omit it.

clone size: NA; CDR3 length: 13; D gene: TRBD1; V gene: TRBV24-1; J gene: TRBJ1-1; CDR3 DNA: TGTGCCACCAAGGGACAGCGGGACACTGAAGCTTTCTTT; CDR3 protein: CATKGQRDTEAFF
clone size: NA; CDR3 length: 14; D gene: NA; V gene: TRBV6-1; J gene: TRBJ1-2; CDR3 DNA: TGTGCCAGCAGAGAGGGTTCCGGAAACTATGGCTACACCTTC; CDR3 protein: CASREGSGNYGYTF
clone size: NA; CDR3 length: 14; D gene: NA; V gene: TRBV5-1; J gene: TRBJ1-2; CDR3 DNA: TGCGCCAGCAGCGCCGGACAGACTAACTATGGCTACACCTTC; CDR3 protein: CASSAGQTNYGYTF
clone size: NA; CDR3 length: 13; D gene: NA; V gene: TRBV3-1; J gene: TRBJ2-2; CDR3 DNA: TGTGCCAGCAGTCATCAGGCAACCGGGGAGCTGTTTTTT; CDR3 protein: CASSHQATGELFF
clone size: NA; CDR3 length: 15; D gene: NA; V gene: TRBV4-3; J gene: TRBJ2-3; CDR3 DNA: TGCGCCAGCAGCCCCGTGGGGGGTCGCACAGATACGCAGTATTTT; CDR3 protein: CASSPVGGRTDTQYF
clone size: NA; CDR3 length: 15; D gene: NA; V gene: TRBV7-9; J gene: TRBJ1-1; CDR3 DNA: TGTGCCAGCAGCCTCATGGGGGCCGGGGACACTGAAGCTTTCTTT; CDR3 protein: CASSLMGAGDTEAFF
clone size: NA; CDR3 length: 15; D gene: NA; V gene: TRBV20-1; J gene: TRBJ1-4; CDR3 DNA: TGCAGTGCTAGAGAGTTCAGTGCAACTAATGAAAAACTGTTTTTT; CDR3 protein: CSAREFSATNEKLFF
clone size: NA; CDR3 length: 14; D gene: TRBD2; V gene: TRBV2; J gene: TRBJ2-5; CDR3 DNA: TGTGCCAGCAGCGCAGGGACTAGCCGAGAGACCCAGTACTTC; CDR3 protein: CASSAGTSRETQYF
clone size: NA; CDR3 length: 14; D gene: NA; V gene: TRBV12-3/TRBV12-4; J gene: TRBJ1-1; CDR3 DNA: TGTGCCAGCAACTTGATGGCAGGAAACACTGAAGCTTTCTTT; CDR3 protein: CASNLMAGNTEAFF
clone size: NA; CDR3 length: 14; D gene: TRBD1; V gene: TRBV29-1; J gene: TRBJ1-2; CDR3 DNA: TGCAGCGTTGAAGTGCAAAGGACAGGGGGCGGCTACACCTTC; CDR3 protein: CSVEVQRTGGGYTF
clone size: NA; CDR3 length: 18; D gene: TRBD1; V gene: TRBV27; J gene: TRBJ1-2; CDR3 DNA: TGTGCCAGCAGTCCGGCCGGGACAGGGGGTCCTCATCTTTATGGCTACACCTTC; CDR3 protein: CASSPAGTGGPHLYGYTF
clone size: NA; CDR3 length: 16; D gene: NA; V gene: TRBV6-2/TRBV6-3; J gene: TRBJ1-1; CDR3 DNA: TGTGCCAGCAGTTACTTTACTAGCAACCTGAACACTGAAGCTTTCTTT; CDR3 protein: CASSYFTSNLNTEAFF
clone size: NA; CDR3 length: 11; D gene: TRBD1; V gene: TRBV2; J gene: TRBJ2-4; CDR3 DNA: TGTGCCAGCAGCCGAGGACAGGGAGGTTACTTC; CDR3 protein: CASSRGQGGYF
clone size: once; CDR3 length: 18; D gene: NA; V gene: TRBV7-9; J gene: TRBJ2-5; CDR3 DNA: TGTGCCAGCAGCTTCGGAGCATCCGGGACACAGTTCCAAGAGACCCAGTACTTC; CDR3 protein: CASSFGASGTQFQETQYF
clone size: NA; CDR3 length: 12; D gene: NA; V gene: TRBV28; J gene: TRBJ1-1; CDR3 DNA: TGTGCCAGCAGTGGGGACTGGGGAAGAGCTTTCTTT; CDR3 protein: CASSGDWGRAFF
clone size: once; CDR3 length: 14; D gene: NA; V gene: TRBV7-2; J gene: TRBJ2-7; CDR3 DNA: TGTGCCAGCAGCCCCGGGGTGCCTCCGAGGGAGCAGTACTTC; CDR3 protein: CASSPGVPPREQYF
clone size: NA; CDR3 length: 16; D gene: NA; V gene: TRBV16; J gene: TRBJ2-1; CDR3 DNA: TGTGCCAGCAGCCATTTTCTAGGGGAAAATACGAATGAGCAGTTCTTC; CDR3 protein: CASSHFLGENTNEQFF
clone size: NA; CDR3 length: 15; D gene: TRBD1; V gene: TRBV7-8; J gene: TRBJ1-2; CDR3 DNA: TGTGCCAGCAGCCCACCCACAGGGGGGAACTATGGCTACACCTTC; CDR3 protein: CASSPPTGGNYGYTF
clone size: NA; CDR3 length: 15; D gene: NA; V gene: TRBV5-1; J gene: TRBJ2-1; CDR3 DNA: TGCGCCAGCAGCCAGATCAGCGGTTCATACAATGAGCAGTTCTTC; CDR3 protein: CASSQISGSYNEQFF
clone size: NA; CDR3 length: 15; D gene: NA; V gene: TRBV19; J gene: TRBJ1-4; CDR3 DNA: TGTGCCAGTAGTATTATCTCCTATGGTAATGAAAAACTGTTTTTT; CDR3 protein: CASSIISYGNEKLFF
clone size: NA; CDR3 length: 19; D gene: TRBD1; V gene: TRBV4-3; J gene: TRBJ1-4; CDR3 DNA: TGCGCCAGCAGCCAAGACCTCTCGAAGGGGGCCGCGGCTAATGAAAAACTGTTTTTT; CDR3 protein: CASSQDLSKGAAANEKLFF
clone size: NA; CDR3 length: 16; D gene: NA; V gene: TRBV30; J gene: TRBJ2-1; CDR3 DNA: TGTGCCGCATCTCTTGGGGGAGCGAGCTCCTACAATGAGCAGTTCTTC; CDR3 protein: CAASLGGASSYNEQFF
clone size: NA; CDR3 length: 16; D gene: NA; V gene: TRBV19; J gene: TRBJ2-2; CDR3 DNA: TGTGCCAGTAGTATAGTCCGAGGGAGAGGCACCGGGGAGCTGTTTTTT; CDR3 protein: CASSIVRGRGTGELFF
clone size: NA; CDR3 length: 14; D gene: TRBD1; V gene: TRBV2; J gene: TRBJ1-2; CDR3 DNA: TGTGCCAGCAAGGACAGGTGGTCCTCCTATGGCTACACCTTC; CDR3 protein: CASKDRWSSYGYTF
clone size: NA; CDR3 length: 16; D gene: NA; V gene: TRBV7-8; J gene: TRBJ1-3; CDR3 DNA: TGTGCCAGCAGCTTACAGGGTATAAGCTCTGGAAACACCATATATTTT; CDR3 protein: CASSLQGISSGNTIYF
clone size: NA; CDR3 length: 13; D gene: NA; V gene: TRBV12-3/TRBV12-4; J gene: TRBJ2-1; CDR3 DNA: TGTGCCAGCAGTCCAGGTTCCTACAATGAGCAGTTCTTC; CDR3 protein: CASSPGSYNEQFF
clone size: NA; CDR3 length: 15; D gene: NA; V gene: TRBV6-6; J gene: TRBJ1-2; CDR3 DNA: TGTGCCAGCAGACAGCAAGGGCGGGGCGGCTATGGCTACACCTTC; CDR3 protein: CASRQQGRGGYGYTF
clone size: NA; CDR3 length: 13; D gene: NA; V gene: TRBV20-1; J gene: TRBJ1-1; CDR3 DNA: TGCAGTGCTAGAGAGGACGGGAACACTGAAGCTTTCTTT; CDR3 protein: CSAREDGNTEAFF
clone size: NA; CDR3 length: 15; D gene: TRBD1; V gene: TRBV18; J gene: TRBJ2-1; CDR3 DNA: TGTGCCAGCTCACCGGACAGGGTTCCCTACAATGAGCAGTTCTTC; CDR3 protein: CASSPDRVPYNEQFF
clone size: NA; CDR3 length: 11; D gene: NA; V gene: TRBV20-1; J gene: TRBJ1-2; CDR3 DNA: TGCAGTGCTAGAGATATAGAGGGCAACACCTTC; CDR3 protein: CSARDIEGNTF
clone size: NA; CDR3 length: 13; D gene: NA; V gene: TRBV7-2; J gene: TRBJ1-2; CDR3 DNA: TGTGCCAGCAGCTCCCTGGTTTCTGATGGCTACACCTTC; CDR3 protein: CASSSLVSDGYTF
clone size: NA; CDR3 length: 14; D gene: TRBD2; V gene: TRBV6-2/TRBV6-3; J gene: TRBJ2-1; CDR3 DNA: TGTGCCAGCAGCCCTAGCGGGAGCGTCAATGAGCAGTTCTTC; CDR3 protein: CASSPSGSVNEQFF
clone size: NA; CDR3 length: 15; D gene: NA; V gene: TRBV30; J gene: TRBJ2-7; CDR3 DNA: TGTGCCTGGGGGAGACTCAGGGCCGAGTCCTACGAGCAGTACTTC; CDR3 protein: CAWGRLRAESYEQYF
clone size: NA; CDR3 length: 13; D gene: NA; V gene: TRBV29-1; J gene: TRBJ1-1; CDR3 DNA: TGCAGCGTTAACAGGGTCCGGGGGACTGAAGCTTTCTTT; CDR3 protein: CSVNRVRGTEAFF
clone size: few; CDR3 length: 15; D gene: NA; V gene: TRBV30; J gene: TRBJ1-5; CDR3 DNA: TGTGCCTGGAGTGTACAGTGGGGGCAGGAGCAGCCCCAGCATTTT; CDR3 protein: CAWSVQWGQEQPQHF
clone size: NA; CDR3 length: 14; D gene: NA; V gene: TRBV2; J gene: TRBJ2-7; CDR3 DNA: TGTGCCAGCAGTGTATACGGAGGCTCTGGAGAGCAGTACTTC; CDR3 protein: CASSVYGGSGEQYF
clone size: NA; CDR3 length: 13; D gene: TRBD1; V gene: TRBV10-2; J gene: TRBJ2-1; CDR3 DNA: TGCGCCAGCAGCGGGACAGGGGCGGGTGAGCAGTTCTTC; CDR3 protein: CASSGTGAGEQFF
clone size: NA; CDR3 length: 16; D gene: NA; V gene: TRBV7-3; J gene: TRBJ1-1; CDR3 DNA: TGTGCCAGCAGCAGTAACATGGGGGGCGCGGGCACTGAAGCTTTCTTT; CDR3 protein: CASSSNMGGAGTEAFF
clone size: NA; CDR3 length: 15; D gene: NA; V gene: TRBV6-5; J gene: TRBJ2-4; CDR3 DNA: TGTGCCAGCAGTGGGGAATGCATCTACAAAAACATTCAGTACTTC; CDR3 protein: CASSGECIYKNIQYF
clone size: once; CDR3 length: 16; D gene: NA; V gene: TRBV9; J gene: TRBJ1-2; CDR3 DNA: TGTGCCAGCAGCGTAGGGGGCCTCCGGACTAACTATGGCTACACCTTC; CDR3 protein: CASSVGGLRTNYGYTF
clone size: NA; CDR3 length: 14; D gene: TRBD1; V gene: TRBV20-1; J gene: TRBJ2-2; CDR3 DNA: TGCAGTGCTGGGACAGGGGGTATCACCGGGGAGCTGTTTTTT; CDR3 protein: CSAGTGGITGELFF
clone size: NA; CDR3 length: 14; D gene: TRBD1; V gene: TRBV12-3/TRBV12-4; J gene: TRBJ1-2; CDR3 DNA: TGTGCCAGCACTCGATCCGGGACAGGGAGTGGCTACACCTTC; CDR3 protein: CASTRSGTGSGYTF